These T cell receptor beta chains were read from a single sample in a study of CD8+ T cells in alopecia areata. Clones were sequenced by immunoSEQ multiplex PCR, and TCRdb holds only the in-frame ones, with some missing. The profile shows 70,000 or so clones, 50% to 75% of them singletons. This material consisted of CD8+ T cells sorted from blood, taken at week 0. The receptors originated from a human donor with alopecia areata. Both conserved end residues are part of each CDR3. A D gene is named only where the DNA matches it firmly. Size tells how often a clone was seen (once, few, many) or the class of an expanded clone, and some rows leave it out.

TRBD2 | TRBJ2-1 | TRBV6-1 | NA | CASKIAGGNEQFF | TGTGCCAGCAAGATAGCGGGAGGCAATGAGCAGTTCTTC
NA | TRBJ1-5 | TRBV2 | few | CASRMDSNQPQHF | TGTGCCAGCAGGATGGACAGCAATCAGCCCCAGCATTTT
NA | TRBJ2-2 | TRBV2 | few | CASVAGAPWSGELFF | TGTGCCAGCGTTGCGGGGGCGCCTTGGTCCGGGGAGCTGTTTTTT
TRBD2 | TRBJ2-7 | TRBV27 | NA | CASSLATSIYEQYF | TGTGCCAGCAGTTTGGCGACTAGCATTTACGAGCAGTACTTC
TRBD1 | TRBJ2-7 | TRBV5-1 | NA | CASRQGGEQYF | TGCGCCAGCCGACAGGGGGGCGAGCAGTACTTC
NA | TRBJ2-1 | TRBV30 | NA | CAWSFTGGSYNEQFF | TGTGCCTGGAGTTTTACTGGGGGGTCCTACAATGAGCAGTTCTTC
NA | TRBJ2-7 | TRBV29-1 | few | CSVEVAGNYEQYF | TGCAGCGTTGAAGTGGCAGGGAACTACGAGCAGTACTTC
TRBD1 | TRBJ2-7 | TRBV4-3 | once | CASSQDQGAGEQYF | TGCGCCAGCAGCCAAGACCAGGGGGCGGGAGAGCAGTACTTC
TRBD2 | TRBJ2-1 | TRBV29-1 | once | CSARGLAGDNSYNEQFF | TGCAGCGCCCGGGGACTAGCGGGGGATAACTCCTACAATGAGCAGTTCTTC
NA | TRBJ2-7 | TRBV27 | NA | CASSFGTEQYF | TGTGCCAGCAGTTTCGGGACAGAGCAGTACTTC
NA | TRBJ2-7 | TRBV7-9 | NA | CASSRRGVYYYEQYF | TGTGCCAGCAGCCGGCGCGGGGTTTACTACTACGAGCAGTACTTC
TRBD1 | TRBJ1-5 | TRBV27 | once | CASSLLGQGKGQPQHF | TGTGCCAGCAGTTTGCTTGGACAGGGAAAGGGTCAGCCCCAGCATTTT
NA | TRBJ2-5 | TRBV7-9 | NA | CASSLAWTLQETQYF | TGTGCCAGCAGCTTAGCGTGGACGTTGCAAGAGACCCAGTACTTC
NA | TRBJ2-1 | TRBV7-9 | few | CASSLARNEQFF | TGTGCCAGCAGCTTAGCCAGAAATGAGCAGTTCTTC
NA | TRBJ2-1 | TRBV15 | NA | CATSRDIGVGVDEQFF | TGTGCCACCAGCAGAGATATTGGGGTTGGTGTGGATGAGCAGTTCTTC
NA | TRBJ1-2 | TRBV27 | NA | CASSLRHPTHYGYTF | TGTGCCAGCAGTTTACGGCACCCGACCCACTATGGCTACACCTTC
TRBD1 | TRBJ1-1 | TRBV7-9 | NA | CASSPSLDRGHTEAFF | TGTGCCAGCAGCCCCAGTCTAGACAGGGGGCACACTGAAGCTTTCTTT
NA | TRBJ2-2 | TRBV19 | NA | CATNNPGRELFF | TGTGCCACTAACAACCCAGGGCGGGAGCTGTTTTTT
TRBD1 | TRBJ2-7 | TRBV29-1 | NA | CSVDVWGQGIYEQYF | TGCAGCGTTGATGTGTGGGGACAGGGTATCTACGAGCAGTACTTC
NA | TRBJ2-3 | TRBV25-1 | NA | CASSDREGATTDTQYF | TGTGCCAGCAGTGACCGTGAAGGGGCCACCACAGATACGCAGTATTTT
NA | TRBJ1-2 | TRBV2 | NA | CASSNGYTF | TGTGCCAGCAGTAATGGCTACACCTTC
TRBD1 | TRBJ2-5 | TRBV29-1 | NA | CSDRQGSETQYF | TGCAGCGACCGACAGGGGAGTGAGACCCAGTACTTC
NA | TRBJ2-1 | TRBV9 | NA | CASTEGYSSYNEQFF | TGTGCCAGCACTGAAGGGTATTCCTCCTACAATGAGCAGTTCTTC
TRBD1 | TRBJ1-6 | TRBV5-4 | many | CASSLGDSANSPLHF | TGTGCCAGCAGCTTGGGGGACAGTGCTAATTCACCCCTCCACTTT
NA | TRBJ1-5 | TRBV4-2 | NA | CASSQEEGSRQPQHF | TGTGCCAGCAGCCAAGAGGAGGGTTCAAGGCAGCCCCAGCATTTT
NA | TRBJ2-7 | TRBV7-9 | NA | CASSLGTNEQYF | TGTGCCAGCAGCTTAGGTACGAACGAGCAGTACTTC
NA | TRBJ2-7 | TRBV6-1 | few | CASSLGWEGYEQYF | TGTGCCAGCAGTCTCGGGTGGGAAGGCTACGAGCAGTACTTC
TRBD1 | TRBJ2-7 | TRBV28 | NA | CASSLGQGSYEQYF | TGTGCCAGCAGTTTGGGACAGGGCTCCTACGAGCAGTACTTC
NA | TRBJ2-7 | TRBV14 | NA | CASSQLTAYEQYF | TGTGCCAGCAGCCAACTTACCGCCTACGAGCAGTACTTC
TRBD1 | TRBJ1-5 | TRBV23-1 | NA | CASSHPDRDDQPQHF | TGCGCCAGCAGTCACCCGGACAGGGACGATCAGCCCCAGCATTTT
NA | TRBJ2-4 | TRBV29-1 | NA | CSVGGEDIQYF | TGCAGCGTTGGGGGGGAGGACATTCAGTACTTC
TRBD1 | TRBJ2-5 | TRBV2 | NA | CASEQGSGETQYF | TGTGCCAGCGAACAGGGGTCAGGGGAGACCCAGTACTTC
NA | TRBJ2-7 | TRBV1 | NA | CTSSHFFIRTSGSSYEQYF | TGCACCAGCAGCCATTTCTTTATCAGGACTAGCGGGAGCTCCTACGAGCAGTACTTC
NA | TRBJ2-5 | TRBV6-5 | NA | CASSPGKTQYF | TGTGCCAGCAGCCCCGGGAAGACCCAGTACTTC
TRBD2 | TRBJ2-1 | TRBV5-4 | NA | CASSRGTSSVNEQFF | TGTGCCAGCAGCCGCGGGACTAGCTCAGTCAATGAGCAGTTCTTC
TRBD2 | TRBJ2-7 | TRBV30 | NA | CAWSEDASGSIEQYF | TGTGCCTGGAGTGAGGACGCTAGCGGGAGCATCGAGCAGTACTTC
TRBD1 | TRBJ2-7 | TRBV29-1 | NA | CSVGEGAAEQYF | TGCAGCGTTGGTGAGGGGGCGGCCGAGCAGTACTTC
NA | TRBJ2-5 | TRBV5-6 | NA | CASSLGAGTSGETQYF | TGTGCCAGCAGCTTGGGAGCCGGGACGAGCGGTGAGACCCAGTACTTC
NA | TRBJ2-5 | TRBV7-2 | few | CASSLAGLWAETQYF | TGTGCCAGCAGCTTAGCGGGGCTTTGGGCGGAGACCCAGTACTTC
NA | TRBJ1-1 | TRBV5-1 | NA | CASSEDGIPRNEAFF | TGCGCCAGCAGCGAGGACGGGATACCGCGAAATGAAGCTTTCTTT
TRBD1 | TRBJ1-2 | TRBV5-1 | few | CASSLRQGANGYTF | TGCGCCAGCAGCTTGAGACAGGGGGCCAATGGCTACACCTTC
NA | TRBJ2-7 | TRBV7-9 | NA | CAAGSGPSYEQYF | TGTGCAGCAGGGTCAGGACCCTCCTACGAGCAGTACTTC
NA | TRBJ2-7 | TRBV5-1 | NA | CASSLEGGNYEQYF | TGCGCCAGCAGCTTGGAGGGGGGTAACTACGAGCAGTACTTC
TRBD2 | TRBJ2-1 | TRBV7-8 | NA | CASAAGSGLYNEQFF | TGTGCCAGCGCCGCCGGTAGCGGGTTGTACAATGAGCAGTTCTTC
NA | TRBJ2-1 | TRBV27 | NA | CASSPMDSSYNEQFF | TGTGCCAGCAGTCCTATGGACAGCTCCTACAATGAGCAGTTCTTC
NA | TRBJ2-5 | TRBV7-2 | NA | CASSLAGSHWETQYF | TGTGCCAGCAGCTTAGCGGGTTCCCACTGGGAGACCCAGTACTTC